This T cell receptor beta chain was profiled in a study of T cells after yellow fever vaccination. Overall study: Low-cell-number fractions were prepared with SMART-Seq v4 Ultra Low Input.

This clonotype has just a few counts. MiXCR, applied by TCRdb to the 5' RACE reads, yields one record per CDR3 protein. The sample lists 150,000 to 200,000 distinct CDR3 sequences, approximately 6.2% occurring once. V was cut by 0 bases and J by 6 bases, with 17 bases left in between. This CDR3 region has 16 residues. The germline CDR1 and CDR2 sequences are SGDLS and YYNGEE. This chain links TRBV9 with TRBJ2-3; D is possibly TRBD2 (6 bases). Material: CD4+ T cells sorted from PBMCs, obtained on the day of the first yellow fever vaccination. The clonotype was recovered from a man younger than 35 who received the YFV17D yellow fever vaccine. DNA of the CDR3: TGTGCCAGCAGCGTAGGTCTAGCGTTTGGTTTGGATACGCAGTATTTT. It is translated as CASSVGLAFGLDTQYF.